The TCR beta chain described here comes from a study of graft-versus-host responses after intestinal transplantation. Per the germline V gene, CDR1 is MDHEN and CDR2 is SYDVKM. CDR3 size: 12 residues. V dropped 5 bases and J dropped 6; count of bases not matched to a gene: 3. Profiling relied on immunoSEQ multiplex PCR, and the TCRdb table lists in-frame clones only, not all of them. Of about 98,000 clones in the sample, around 83% were seen once. Regarding this clone: What it binds is not known.

This clonotype originated in a human donor who received an intestinal transplant. The material sequenced was unstimulated CD8+ T cells sorted from spleen or lymph node cells, taken before intestinal transplant. V is TRBV28 and J is TRBJ1-1; TRBD1 matches 7 bases. CDR3 DNA sequence: TGTGCCAGCAGTCAGGGGGTCGCTGAAGCTTTCTTT. It translates to CASSQGVAEAFF.